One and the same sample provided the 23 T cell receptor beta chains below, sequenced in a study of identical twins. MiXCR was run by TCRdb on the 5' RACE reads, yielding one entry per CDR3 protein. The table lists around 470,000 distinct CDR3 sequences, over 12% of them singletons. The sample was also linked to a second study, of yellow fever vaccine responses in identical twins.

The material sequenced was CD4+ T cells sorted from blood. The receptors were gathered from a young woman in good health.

CDR3: CASSSVVDRVSPGEQYF. The DNA of the CDR3 is TGTGCCAGCAGTTCGGTCGTCGACAGGGTGAGCCCGGGGGAGCAGTACTTC. V is TRBV6-5 and J is TRBJ2-7; 7 bases align to TRBD1. The germline V gene has CDR1 MNHEY and CDR2 SVGAGI. This CDR3 comprises 17 residues. After removal of 4 bases from V and 7 bases from J, the junction contained 19 bases not matched to a gene.

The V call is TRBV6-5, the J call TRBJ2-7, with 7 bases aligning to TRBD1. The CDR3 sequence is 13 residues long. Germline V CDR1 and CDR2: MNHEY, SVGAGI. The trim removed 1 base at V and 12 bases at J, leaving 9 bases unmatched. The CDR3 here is CASSYLQGDRVYF. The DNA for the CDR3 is TGTGCCAGCAGTTACTTACAAGGGGACAGAGTGTACTTC.

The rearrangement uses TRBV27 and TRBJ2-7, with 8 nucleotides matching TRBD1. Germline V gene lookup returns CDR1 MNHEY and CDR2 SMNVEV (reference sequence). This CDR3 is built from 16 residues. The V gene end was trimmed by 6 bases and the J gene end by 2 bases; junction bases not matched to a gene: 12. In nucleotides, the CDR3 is TGTGCCAGCAGGACAGCCACATTACAGGGGGCCTACGAGCAGTACTTC. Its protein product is CASRTATLQGAYEQYF.

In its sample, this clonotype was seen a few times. The CDR3 region is CSVDTSGTYNEQFF. The CDR3 bases are TGCAGCGTCGACACTAGCGGGACCTACAATGAGCAGTTCTTC. This chain connects TRBV29-1 to TRBJ2-1, with 10 bases lining up with TRBD2. CDR1 is SQVTM and CDR2 is ANQGSEA in the germline V gene. The CDR3 runs 14 residues. Trimming cost V 6 bases and J 2 bases; bases outside gene matches: 4.

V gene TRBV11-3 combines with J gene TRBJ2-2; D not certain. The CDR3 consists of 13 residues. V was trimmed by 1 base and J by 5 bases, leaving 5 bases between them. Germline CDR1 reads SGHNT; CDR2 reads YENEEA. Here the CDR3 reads CASSLARTGELFF. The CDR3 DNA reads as TGTGCCAGCAGCTTAGCGAGGACCGGGGAGCTGTTTTTT.

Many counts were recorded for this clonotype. The CDR3 is CASSPWGPQETQYF. The CDR3 nucleotides are TGTGCCAGCAGTCCTTGGGGCCCTCAAGAGACCCAGTACTTC. This sequence joins TRBV12-3 or TRBV12-4 and TRBJ2-5; a weak D match, TRBD1 (5 bases). The CDR3 extends over 14 amino acids. The V and J ends lost 5 bases and 2 bases respectively, with 12 bases between them.

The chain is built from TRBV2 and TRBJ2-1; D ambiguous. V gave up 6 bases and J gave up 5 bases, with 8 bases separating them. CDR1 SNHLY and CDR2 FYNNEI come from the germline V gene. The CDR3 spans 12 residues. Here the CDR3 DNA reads TGTGCCAGCAGAGACAACAACAATGAGCAGTTCTTC. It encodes CASRDNNNEQFF.

The CDR3 sequence is CASSPAHRIPSTDTQYF. The CDR3 region has the DNA TGTGCCAGCAGTCCGGCTCACAGGATACCTAGCACAGATACGCAGTATTTT. V gene TRBV27 combines with J gene TRBJ2-3; maybe TRBD1 (5 bases). The CDR3 is 17 amino acids. Germline-derived CDR1 and CDR2 are MNHEY and SMNVEV (reference sequence). The germline V and J ends were trimmed by 5 bases and 0 bases, with 18 bases remaining between them.

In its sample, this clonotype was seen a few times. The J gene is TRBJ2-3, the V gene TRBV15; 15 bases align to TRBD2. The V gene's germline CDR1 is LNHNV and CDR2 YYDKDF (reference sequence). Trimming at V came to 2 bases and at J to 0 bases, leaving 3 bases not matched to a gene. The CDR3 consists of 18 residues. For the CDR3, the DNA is TGTGCCACCAGCAGATCCGGACTAGCGGGGGGGAGCACAGATACGCAGTATTTT. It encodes CATSRSGLAGGSTDTQYF. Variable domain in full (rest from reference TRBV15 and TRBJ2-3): DAMVIQNPRYQVTQFGKPVTLSCSQTLNHNVMYWYQQKSSQAPKLLFHYYDKDFNNEADTPDNFQSRRPNTSFCFLDIRSPGLGDTAMYLCATSRSGLAGGSTDTQYFGPGTRLTVL.

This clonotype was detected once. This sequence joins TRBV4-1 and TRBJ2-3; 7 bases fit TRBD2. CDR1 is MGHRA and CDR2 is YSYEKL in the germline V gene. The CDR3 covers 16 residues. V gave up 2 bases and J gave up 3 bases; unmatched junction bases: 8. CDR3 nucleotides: TGCGCCAGCAGCCAACCTAGCGGCGACAAAACAGATACGCAGTATTTT. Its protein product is CASSQPSGDKTDTQYF.

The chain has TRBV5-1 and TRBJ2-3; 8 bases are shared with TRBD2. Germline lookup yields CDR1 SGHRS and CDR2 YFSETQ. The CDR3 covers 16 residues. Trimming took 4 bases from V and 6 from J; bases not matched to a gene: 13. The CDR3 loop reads CASSGRKAGDTDTQYF. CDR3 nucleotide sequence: TGCGCCAGCAGCGGACGAAAAGCGGGGGATACGGATACGCAGTATTTT.

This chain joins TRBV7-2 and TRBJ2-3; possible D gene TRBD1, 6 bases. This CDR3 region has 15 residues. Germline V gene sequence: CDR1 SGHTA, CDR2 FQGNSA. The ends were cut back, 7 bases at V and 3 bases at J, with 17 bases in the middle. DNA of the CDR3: TGTGCCAGCACCGACCCCCAGGGGTTGACAGATACGCAGTATTTT. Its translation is CASTDPQGLTDTQYF. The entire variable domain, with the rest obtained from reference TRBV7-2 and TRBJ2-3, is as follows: GAGVSQSPSNKVTEKGKDVELRCDPISGHTALYWYRQSLGQGLEFLIYFQGNSAPDKSGLPSDRFSAERTGGSVSTLTIQRTQQEDSAVYLCASTDPQGLTDTQYFGPGTRLTVL.

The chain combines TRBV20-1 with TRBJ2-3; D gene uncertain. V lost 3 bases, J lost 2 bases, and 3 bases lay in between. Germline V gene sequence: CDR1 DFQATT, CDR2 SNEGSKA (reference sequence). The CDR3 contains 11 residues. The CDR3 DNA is TGCAGTGCTAGTACCACAGATACGCAGTATTTT. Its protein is CSASTTDTQYF.

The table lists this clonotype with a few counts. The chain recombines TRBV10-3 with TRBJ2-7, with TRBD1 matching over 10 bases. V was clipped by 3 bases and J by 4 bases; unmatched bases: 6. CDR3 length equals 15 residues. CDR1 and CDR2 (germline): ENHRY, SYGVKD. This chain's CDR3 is CAISDPTGGIYEQYF. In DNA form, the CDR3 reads TGTGCCATCAGTGACCCGACAGGGGGCATATACGAGCAGTACTTC.

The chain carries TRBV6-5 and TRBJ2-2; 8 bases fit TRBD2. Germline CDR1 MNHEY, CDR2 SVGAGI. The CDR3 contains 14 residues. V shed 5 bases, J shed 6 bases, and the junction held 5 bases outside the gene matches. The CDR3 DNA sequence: TGTGCCAGCAGTCGCTCGGGACTAGCCGGGGAGCTGTTTTTT. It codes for CASSRSGLAGELFF.

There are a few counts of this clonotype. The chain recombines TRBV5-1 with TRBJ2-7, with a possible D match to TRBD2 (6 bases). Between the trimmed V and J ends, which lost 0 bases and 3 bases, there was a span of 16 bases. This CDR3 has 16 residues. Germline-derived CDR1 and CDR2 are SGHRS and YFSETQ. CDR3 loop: CASSLASGGNIYEQYF. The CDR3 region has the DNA TGCGCCAGCAGCTTGGCGTCCGGAGGGAATATCTACGAGCAGTACTTC.

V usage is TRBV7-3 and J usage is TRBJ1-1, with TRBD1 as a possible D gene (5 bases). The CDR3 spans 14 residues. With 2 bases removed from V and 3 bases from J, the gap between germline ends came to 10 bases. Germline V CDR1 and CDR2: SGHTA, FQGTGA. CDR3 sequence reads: CASSLGGFDTEAFF. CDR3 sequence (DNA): TGTGCCAGCAGCTTAGGGGGGTTTGACACTGAAGCTTTCTTT. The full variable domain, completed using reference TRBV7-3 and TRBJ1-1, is GAGVSQTPSNKVTEKGKYVELRCDPISGHTALYWYRQSLGQGPEFLIYFQGTGAADDSGLPNDRFFAVRPEGSVSTLKIQRTERGDSAVYLCASSLGGFDTEAFFGQGTRLTVV.

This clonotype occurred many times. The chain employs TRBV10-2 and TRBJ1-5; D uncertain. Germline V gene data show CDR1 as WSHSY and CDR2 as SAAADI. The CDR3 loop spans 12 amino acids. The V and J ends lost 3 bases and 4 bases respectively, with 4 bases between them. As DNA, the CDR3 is TGCGCCAGCAGTGACGGAAATCAGCCCCAGCATTTT. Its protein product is CASSDGNQPQHF.

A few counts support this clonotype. CDR3 sequence reads: CSVIGREETQYF. CDR3 bases: TGCAGCGTGATCGGACGGGAAGAGACCCAGTACTTC. This chain joins TRBV29-1 and TRBJ2-5, with no clear D. Trimming stripped 6 bases from V and 3 bases from J, with 11 bases between. Germline V lookup: CDR1 SQVTM, CDR2 ANQGSEA. The CDR3 has 12 amino acids. The full variable domain, completed using reference TRBV29-1 and TRBJ2-5, is SAVISQKPSRDICQRGTSLTIQCQVDSQVTMMFWYRQQPGQSLTLIATANQGSEATYESGFVIDKFPISRPNLTFSTLTVSNMSPEDSSIYLCSVIGREETQYFGPGTRLLVL.

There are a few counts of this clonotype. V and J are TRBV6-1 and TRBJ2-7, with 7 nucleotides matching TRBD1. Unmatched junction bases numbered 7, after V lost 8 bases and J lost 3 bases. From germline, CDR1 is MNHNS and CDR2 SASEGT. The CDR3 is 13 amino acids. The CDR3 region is CASFRDSGYEQYF. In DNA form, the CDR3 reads TGTGCCAGCTTCAGGGACAGCGGCTACGAGCAGTACTTC.

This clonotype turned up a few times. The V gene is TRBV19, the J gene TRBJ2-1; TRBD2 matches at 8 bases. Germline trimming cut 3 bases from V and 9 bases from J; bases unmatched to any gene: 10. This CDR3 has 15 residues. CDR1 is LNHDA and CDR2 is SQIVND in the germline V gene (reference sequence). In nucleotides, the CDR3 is TGTGCCAGTAGTATTGGGGCTAGCGGGCCGACTGAGCAGTTCTTC. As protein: CASSIGASGPTEQFF.

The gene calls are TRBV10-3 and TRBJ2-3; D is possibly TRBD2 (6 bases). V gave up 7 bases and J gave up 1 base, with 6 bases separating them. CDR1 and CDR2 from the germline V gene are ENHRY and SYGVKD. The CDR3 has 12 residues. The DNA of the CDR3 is TGTGCCATCAAGCGGGGCACAGATACGCAGTATTTT. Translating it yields CAIKRGTDTQYF.

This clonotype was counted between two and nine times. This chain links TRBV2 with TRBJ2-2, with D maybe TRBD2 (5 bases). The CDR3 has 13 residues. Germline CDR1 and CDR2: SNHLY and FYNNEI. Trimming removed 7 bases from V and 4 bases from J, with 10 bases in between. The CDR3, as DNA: TGTGCCAGCATAGCAGGAGGCACCGGGGAGCTGTTTTTT. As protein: CASIAGGTGELFF.